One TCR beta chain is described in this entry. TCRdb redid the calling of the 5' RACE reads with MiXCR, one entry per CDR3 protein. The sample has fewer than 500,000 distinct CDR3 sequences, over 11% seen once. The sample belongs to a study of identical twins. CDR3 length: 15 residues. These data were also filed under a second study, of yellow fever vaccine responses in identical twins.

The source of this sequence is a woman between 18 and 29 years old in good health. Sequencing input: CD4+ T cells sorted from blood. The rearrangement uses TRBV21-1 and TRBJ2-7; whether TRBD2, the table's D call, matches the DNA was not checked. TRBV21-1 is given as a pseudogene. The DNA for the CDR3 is TGTGCCAGCAGCAAAATGACTAGCGGGAGTCGAGAGCAGTACTTC. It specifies CASSKMTSGSREQYF.